This TCR beta chain was recovered during a study of blood T cell repertoires in COVID-19. Whole-study context: Whether acute or convalescent, the COVID-19 samples came from the United States, Italy and Spain.

Residents of approximately 25 US areas, aged roughly 18 to 89 years, made up the participants. Participants reported their clinical history, and cohort assignment relied on those reports. J was trimmed by 5 bases and V by 5 bases; bases with no gene match: 7. Germline V gene sequence: CDR1 SEHNR, CDR2 FQNEAQ (reference sequence). CDR3 size: 14 residues. Data came from immunoSEQ multiplex PCR; TCRdb stores just in-frame clones and leaves some out. The sample has approximately 180,000 clones, approximately 85% seen once. This receptor was obtained from a man in his forties who had recovered from COVID-19. The chain carries TRBV7-9 and TRBJ2-3, with TRBD2 matching 7 bases. The sequencing sample was made of PBMCs or T cells enriched from blood (not recorded which). CDR3 DNA: TGTGCCAGCAGCCCAGCGGGGAGGCAAGATACGCAGTATTTT. Translating it yields CASSPAGRQDTQYF.